Below, 18 T cell receptor beta chains from the same sample are listed, as sequenced in a study of T cell responses to AZD1222 COVID-19 vaccine. This table comes from immunoSEQ multiplex PCR, and its TCRdb copy is limited to in-frame clones, with some not included. Of 89,000 or so clones listed, about nine tenths were seen once; the top ten hold roughly 12%. The source was peripheral blood, collected 28 days after the second AZD1222 dose. These receptors all stem from an adult who received the AZD1222 COVID-19 vaccine.

This chain uses TRBV7-3 with TRBJ2-1; TRBD2 matches 7 bases. V gave up 2 bases and J gave up 0 bases; unmatched junction bases: 1. CDR1 is SGHTA and CDR2 is FQGTGA in the germline V gene. This CDR3 comprises 15 residues. CDR3: CASSLLAASYNEQFF. The CDR3 nucleotides are TGTGCCAGCAGCTTACTAGCGGCCTCCTACAATGAGCAGTTCTTC.

J is TRBJ1-2 and V is TRBV7-9; 10 bases align to TRBD1. The CDR3 runs 16 residues. With 5 bases clipped from V and 1 base from J, the junction kept 7 bases outside the gene matches. CDR1 SEHNR and CDR2 FQNEAQ come from the germline V gene (reference sequence). CDR3 nucleotides: TGTGCCAGCAGCCCGACAGGGGGCAGTCGTAACTATGGCTACACCTTC. Its translation is CASSPTGGSRNYGYTF.

The chain carries TRBV6-4 and TRBJ2-2, with TRBD2 identical over 8 bases. Per germline, CDR1 MRHNA and CDR2 SNTAGT. The CDR3 is made up of 13 amino acids. V dropped 6 bases and J dropped 3; count of bases not matched to a gene: 0. CDR3 amino acids: CASSGGDTGELFF. Written as DNA, the CDR3 is TGTGCCAGCAGCGGGGGGGACACCGGGGAGCTGTTTTTT.

The chain joins TRBV21-1 to TRBJ2-7; the table's D call TRBD1 went unverified against the DNA. TRBV21-1 is termed a pseudogene. The CDR3 is 11 residues long. The CDR3 DNA is TGTGCCAGCAGACACTCCTACGAGCAGTACTTC. This gives the protein CASRHSYEQYF.

This chain uses TRBV11-2 with TRBJ1-1, with TRBD1 as a possible D gene (6 bases). This CDR3 comprises 14 residues. V was pared by 1 base and J by 8 bases, with 14 bases between. CDR1 and CDR2 (germline): SGHAT, FQNNGV. The CDR3 sequence: CASSLGFGTNEAFF. The CDR3 coding sequence is TGTGCCAGCAGCTTAGGCTTTGGGACAAACGAAGCTTTCTTT.

This chain links TRBV4-1 with TRBJ1-2; D might be TRBD1 (5 bases). Between the trimmed V and J ends, which lost 0 bases and 4 bases, there was a span of 12 bases. The CDR3 consists of 15 residues. Germline V CDR1 and CDR2: MGHRA, YSYEKL. DNA of the CDR3: TGCGCCAGCAGCCAAGATGGGGGATCGTCCTATGGCTACACCTTC. Protein sequence: CASSQDGGSSYGYTF.

The genes are TRBV5-4 and TRBJ2-1, with 7 bases aligning to TRBD2. The CDR3 has 13 residues. The V segment lost 2 bases and the J segment 5 bases; nucleotides outside the gene matches: 1. Germline assignment: CDR1 SGHNT and CDR2 YYREEE (reference sequence). For the CDR3, the DNA is TGTGCCAGCAGCTTCCGGGAGGACAATGAGCAGTTCTTC. This sequence encodes CASSFREDNEQFF.

V and J are TRBV5-1 and TRBJ2-7; 8 positions agree with TRBD1. CDR1 is SGHRS, CDR2 YFSETQ, per germline. The CDR3 is 14 residues long. V was clipped by 2 bases and J by 6 bases; unmatched bases: 7. CDR3 DNA sequence: TGCGCCAGCAGCTTCGCGGACAGGGCTGGCGAGCAGTACTTC. Its translation is CASSFADRAGEQYF. The whole variable domain, filled in from reference TRBV5-1 and TRBJ2-7, reads KAGVTQTPRYLIKTRGQQVTLSCSPISGHRSVSWYQQTPGQGLQFLFEYFSETQRNKGNFPGRFSGRQFSNSRSEMNVSTLELGDSALYLCASSFADRAGEQYFGPGTRLTVT.

The chain couples TRBV3-1 (or the pseudogene TRBV3-2) to TRBJ1-2; possibly TRBD1 for D (6 bases). CDR1 and CDR2 (germline): LGHDT, YNNKEL (reference sequence). The germline V and J ends were trimmed by 0 bases and 5 bases, with 25 bases remaining between them. This CDR3 is built from 19 residues. CDR3 in amino acids: CASSQERGGQSTISYGYTF. The CDR3 coding sequence is TGTGCCAGCAGCCAAGAGAGGGGAGGACAGAGTACTATTTCTTATGGCTACACCTTC.

This rearrangement joins TRBV10-1 to TRBJ1-1, with no clear D. The CDR3 contains 13 residues. Germline CDR1 is WNHNN and CDR2 is SYGVQD (reference sequence). Trimming shortened V by 2 bases and J by 6 bases, and 10 bases separated the two germline ends. CDR3 region: CASSEKFRAEAFF. CDR3 bases: TGCGCCAGCAGTGAGAAATTTAGGGCTGAAGCTTTCTTT.

The rearrangement uses TRBV29-1 and TRBJ2-2; D possibly corresponds to TRBD2 (6 bases). Germline CDR1 SQVTM, CDR2 ANQGSEA. V was cut by 0 bases and J by 0 bases, with 8 bases left in between. This CDR3 is 15 amino acids long. The CDR3 spells CSVEDGTSNTGELFF. The CDR3 coding sequence is TGCAGCGTTGAAGACGGGACTTCGAACACCGGGGAGCTGTTTTTT.

The chain carries TRBV30 and TRBJ1-2; D gene uncertain. V lost 0 bases and J lost 5, with 7 bases in between. The CDR3 is 12 residues long. Germline loops: CDR1 GTSNPN, CDR2 SVGIG (reference sequence). The CDR3 reads CAWSVQPYGYTF. The CDR3 coding sequence is TGTGCCTGGAGTGTACAGCCATATGGCTACACCTTC.

The V and J genes are TRBV6-6 and TRBJ1-2, with 7 bases fitting TRBD1. Per the germline V gene, CDR1 is MNHNY and CDR2 is SVGAGI (reference sequence). This CDR3 has 12 amino acids. V was clipped by 7 bases and J by 8 bases; unmatched bases: 7. CDR3 nucleotides: TGTGCCAGCACCCCGACAGGGTGGGGCTACACCTTC. This sequence encodes CASTPTGWGYTF.

This clone came up once. This chain joins TRBV9 and TRBJ2-1, with a tentative D call TRBD2 (5 bases). The CDR3 extends over 17 amino acids. V lost 0 bases and J lost 10, with 23 bases in between. The germline V gene encodes CDR1 SGDLS and CDR2 YYNGEE. The CDR3 sequence is CASSVDPLPGPGGEQFF. For the CDR3, the DNA is TGTGCCAGCAGCGTAGACCCCCTTCCCGGCCCAGGAGGAGAGCAGTTCTTC.

The chain has TRBV5-1 and TRBJ1-2, with no clear D. The CDR3 is 14 residues long. Germline V CDR1 and CDR2: SGHRS, YFSETQ. Trimming pared 0 bases from V and 6 bases from J, leaving 12 bases between. DNA for the CDR3: TGCGCCAGCAGCTTGGATTCCCCTGTAAATGGCTACACCTTC. The encoded protein is CASSLDSPVNGYTF.

V usage is TRBV19 and J usage is TRBJ1-1, with 8 bases fitting TRBD1. Looked up from germline, CDR1 is LNHDA and CDR2 is SQIVND (reference sequence). Trimming removed 4 bases from V and 1 base from J; junction bases left unmatched: 8. This CDR3 has 16 amino acids. CDR3 sequence: CASSSLPGTGNTEAFF. Written as DNA, the CDR3 is TGTGCCAGTAGTAGCCTTCCCGGGACAGGGAACACTGAAGCTTTCTTT.

This chain joins TRBV11-2 and TRBJ2-3; D may be TRBD1 (5 bases). V dropped 2 bases and J dropped 7 bases, with 7 bases sitting between them. The CDR3 sequence is 12 residues long. CDR1 SGHAT and CDR2 FQNNGV come from the germline V gene. In DNA form, the CDR3 reads TGTGCCAGCAGCTTACAGGGAAATACGCAGTATTTT. As protein: CASSLQGNTQYF.

In its sample, this clone was seen a few times. J is TRBJ2-5 and V is TRBV19; TRBD2 agrees at 9 bases. V was clipped by 3 bases and J by 2 bases; unmatched bases: 13. CDR3 length: 18 residues. Germline CDR1 and CDR2: LNHDA and SQIVND (reference sequence). CDR3 protein: CASSIKAGTSLWQETQYF. The DNA of the CDR3 is TGTGCCAGTAGTATTAAAGCCGGGACTAGCCTTTGGCAAGAGACCCAGTACTTC.